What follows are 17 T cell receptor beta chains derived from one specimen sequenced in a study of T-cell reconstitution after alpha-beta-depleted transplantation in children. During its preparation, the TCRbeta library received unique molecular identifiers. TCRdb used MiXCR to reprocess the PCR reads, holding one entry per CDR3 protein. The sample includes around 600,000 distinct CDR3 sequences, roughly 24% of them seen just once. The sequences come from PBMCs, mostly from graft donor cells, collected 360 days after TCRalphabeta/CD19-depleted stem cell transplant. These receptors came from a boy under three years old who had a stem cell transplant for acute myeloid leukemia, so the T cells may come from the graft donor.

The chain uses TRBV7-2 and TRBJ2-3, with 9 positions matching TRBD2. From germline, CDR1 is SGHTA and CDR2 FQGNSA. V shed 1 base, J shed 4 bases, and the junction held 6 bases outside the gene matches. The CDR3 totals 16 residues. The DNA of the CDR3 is TGTGCCAGCAGCTTAGGGCCAGCGGGGGGCCCAGATACGCAGTATTTT. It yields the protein CASSLGPAGGPDTQYF.

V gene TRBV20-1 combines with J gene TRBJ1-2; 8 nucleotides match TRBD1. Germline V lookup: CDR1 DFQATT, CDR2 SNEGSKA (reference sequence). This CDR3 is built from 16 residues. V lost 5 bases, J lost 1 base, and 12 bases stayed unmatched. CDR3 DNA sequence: TGCAGTGCTGACCGACGCGGACAGGGCGTTAACTATGGCTACACCTTC. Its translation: CSADRRGQGVNYGYTF.

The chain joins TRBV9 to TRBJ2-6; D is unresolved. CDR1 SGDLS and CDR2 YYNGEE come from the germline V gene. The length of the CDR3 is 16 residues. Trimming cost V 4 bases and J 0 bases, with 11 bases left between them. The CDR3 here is CASSFPKLSGANVLTF. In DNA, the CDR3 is TGTGCCAGCAGCTTCCCGAAACTCTCTGGGGCCAACGTCCTGACTTTC.

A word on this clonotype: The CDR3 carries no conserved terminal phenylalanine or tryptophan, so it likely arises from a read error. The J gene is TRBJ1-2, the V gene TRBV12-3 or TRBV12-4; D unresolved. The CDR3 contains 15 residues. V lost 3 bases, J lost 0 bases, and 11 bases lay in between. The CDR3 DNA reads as TGTGCCAGCAGTTTCCTGACCACAGCTAACTATGGCTACACCGTC. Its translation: CASSFLTTANYGYTV.

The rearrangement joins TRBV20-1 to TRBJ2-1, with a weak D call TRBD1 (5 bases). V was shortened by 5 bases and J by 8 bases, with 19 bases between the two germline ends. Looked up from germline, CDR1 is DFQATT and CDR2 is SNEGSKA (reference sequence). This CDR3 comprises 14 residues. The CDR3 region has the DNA TGCAGTGCTGGGCCCCGAACATTAGGGGATGAGCAGTTCTTC. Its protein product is CSAGPRTLGDEQFF.

CDR3 DNA sequence: TGTGCCACCTTTACAGATACGCAGTATTTT. It encodes CATFTDTQYF. The chain combines TRBV25-1 with TRBJ2-3; D gene unclear. V lost 10 bases and J 3 bases, leaving 5 bases between the germline ends. From germline, CDR1 is MGHDK and CDR2 SYGVNS. This CDR3 contains 10 residues.

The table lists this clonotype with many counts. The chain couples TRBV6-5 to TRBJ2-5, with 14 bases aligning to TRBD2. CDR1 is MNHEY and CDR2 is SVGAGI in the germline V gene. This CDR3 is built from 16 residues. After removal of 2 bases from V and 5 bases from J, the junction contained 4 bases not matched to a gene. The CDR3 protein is CASSYQTSGGAETQYF. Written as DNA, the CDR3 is TGTGCCAGCAGTTACCAGACTAGCGGGGGGGCCGAGACCCAGTACTTC.

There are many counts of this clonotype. In DNA form, the CDR3 reads TGTGCCAGCAGTTTAGGGGCTAGCGGGGGCCCATCCTACAATGAGCAGTTCTTC. Protein product: CASSLGASGGPSYNEQFF. The gene calls are TRBV28 and TRBJ2-1; 10 bases line up with TRBD2. The CDR3 is 18 amino acids. The V gene's germline CDR1 is MDHEN and CDR2 SYDVKM. The V gene end was trimmed by 2 bases and the J gene end by 1 base; junction bases not matched to a gene: 8. The full variable domain, in which reference TRBV28 and TRBJ2-1 provide the parts outside the CDR3, is DVKVTQSSRYLVKRTGEKVFLECVQDMDHENMFWYRQDPGLGLRLIYFSYDVKMKEKGDIPEGYSVSREKKERFSLILESASTNQTSMYLCASSLGASGGPSYNEQFFGPGTRLTVL.

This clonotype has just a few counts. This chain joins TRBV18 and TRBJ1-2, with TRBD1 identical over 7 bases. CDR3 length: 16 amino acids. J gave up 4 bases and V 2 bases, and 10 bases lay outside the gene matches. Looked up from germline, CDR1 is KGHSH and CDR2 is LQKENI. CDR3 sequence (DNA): TGTGCCAGCTCACCATCGAGACAGGGATCCCGCTATGGCTACACCTTC. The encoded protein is CASSPSRQGSRYGYTF.

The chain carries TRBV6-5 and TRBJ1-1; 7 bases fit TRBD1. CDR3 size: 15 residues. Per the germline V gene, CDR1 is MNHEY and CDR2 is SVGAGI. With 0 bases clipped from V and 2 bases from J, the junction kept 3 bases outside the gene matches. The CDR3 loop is CASSYSRDSNTEAFF. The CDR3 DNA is TGTGCCAGCAGTTACTCGCGGGACAGCAACACTGAAGCTTTCTTT.

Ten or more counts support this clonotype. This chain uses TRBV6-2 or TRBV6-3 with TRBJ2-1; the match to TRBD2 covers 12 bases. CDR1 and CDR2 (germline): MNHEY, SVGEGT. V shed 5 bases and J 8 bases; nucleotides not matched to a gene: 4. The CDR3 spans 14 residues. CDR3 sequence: CASSQTSGGYEQFF. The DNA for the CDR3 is TGTGCCAGCAGTCAGACTAGCGGGGGTTATGAGCAGTTCTTC.

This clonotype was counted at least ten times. CDR3 coding DNA: TGTGCCACCAGCCGGGGGACAGAGAACTACGAGCAGTACTTC. Its protein product is CATSRGTENYEQYF. The V gene is TRBV15, the J gene TRBJ2-7, with a tentative D call TRBD1 (7 bases). V shed 5 bases and J shed 3 bases, with 14 bases lying between them. The CDR3 runs to 14 residues. CDR1 and CDR2 from the germline V gene are LNHNV and YYDKDF (reference sequence).

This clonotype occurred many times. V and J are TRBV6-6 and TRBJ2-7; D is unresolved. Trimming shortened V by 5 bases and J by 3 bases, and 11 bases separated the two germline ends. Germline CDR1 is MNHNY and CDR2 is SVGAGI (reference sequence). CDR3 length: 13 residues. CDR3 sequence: CASSRLWGYEQYV. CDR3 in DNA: TGTGCCAGCAGTAGGTTGTGGGGCTACGAGCAGTACGTC.

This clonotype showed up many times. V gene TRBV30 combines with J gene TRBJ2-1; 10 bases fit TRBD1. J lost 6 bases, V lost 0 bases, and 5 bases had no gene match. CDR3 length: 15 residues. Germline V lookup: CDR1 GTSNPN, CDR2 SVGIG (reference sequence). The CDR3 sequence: CAWSVTWTGGNEQFF. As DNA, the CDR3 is TGTGCCTGGAGTGTAACTTGGACAGGGGGCAATGAGCAGTTCTTC.

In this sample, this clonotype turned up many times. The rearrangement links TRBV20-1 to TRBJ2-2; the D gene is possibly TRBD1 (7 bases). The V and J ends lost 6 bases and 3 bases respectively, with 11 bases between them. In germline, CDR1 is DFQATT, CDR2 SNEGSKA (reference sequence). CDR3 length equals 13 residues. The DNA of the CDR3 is TGCAGTGCGGAGGGACAGTACACCGGGGAGCTGTTTTTT. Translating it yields CSAEGQYTGELFF.

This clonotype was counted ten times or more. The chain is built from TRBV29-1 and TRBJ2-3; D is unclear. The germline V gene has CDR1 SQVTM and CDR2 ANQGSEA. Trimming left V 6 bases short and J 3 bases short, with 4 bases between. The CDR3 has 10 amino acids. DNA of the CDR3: TGCAGCGTCCTTACAGATACGCAGTATTTT. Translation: CSVLTDTQYF.

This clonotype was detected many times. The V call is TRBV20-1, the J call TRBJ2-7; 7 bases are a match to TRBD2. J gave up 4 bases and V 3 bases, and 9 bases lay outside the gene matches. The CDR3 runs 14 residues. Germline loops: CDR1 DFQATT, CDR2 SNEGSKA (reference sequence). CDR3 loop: CSASSRGTSYEQYF. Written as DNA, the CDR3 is TGCAGTGCTAGTTCGCGGGGGACTTCGTACGAGCAGTACTTC.